This TCR beta chain was obtained from a study of T cell responses to AZD1222 COVID-19 vaccine. This table comes from immunoSEQ multiplex PCR, and its TCRdb copy is limited to in-frame clones, with some not included. Here the sample spans 120,000 to 150,000 clones, approximately 90% being singletons. General observations from the study: The study found Spike-specific TCR breadth and depth rose after two AZD1222 doses. Clonal diversity was possibly underestimated, and the donors were mostly white British, with more females. In the spike-specific TCR repertoire, nearly half reportedly target unmutated variant regions.

Comments on this clone: The antigen is not known.

The TCR originated in an adult in good health. Sequenced material: peripheral blood, taken on day 0 of AZD1222 vaccination.

The CDR3 bases are TGTGCCAGTAGTATGCGTCGGGTAAGTCGGGTCGGACAGGGGCGTATAGAAGCTTTCTTT. Translating gives CASSMRRVSRVGQGRIEAFF. This chain joins TRBV19 and TRBJ1-1, with 9 positions matching TRBD1. V lost 3 bases to trimming and J lost 8 bases; unmatched junction nucleotides: 25. Germline V lookup: CDR1 LNHDA, CDR2 SQIVND (reference sequence). CDR3 size: 20 residues.